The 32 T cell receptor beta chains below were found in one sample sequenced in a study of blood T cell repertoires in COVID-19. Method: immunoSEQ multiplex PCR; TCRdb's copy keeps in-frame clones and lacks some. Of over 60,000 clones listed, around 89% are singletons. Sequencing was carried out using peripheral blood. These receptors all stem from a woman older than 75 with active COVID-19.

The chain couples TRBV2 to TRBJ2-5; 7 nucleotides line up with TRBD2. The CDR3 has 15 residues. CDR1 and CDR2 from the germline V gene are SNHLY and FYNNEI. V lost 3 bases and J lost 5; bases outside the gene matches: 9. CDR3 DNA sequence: TGTGCCAGCAGTGACCAGGCGGGAGTAGAGGAGACCCAGTACTTC. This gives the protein CASSDQAGVEETQYF.

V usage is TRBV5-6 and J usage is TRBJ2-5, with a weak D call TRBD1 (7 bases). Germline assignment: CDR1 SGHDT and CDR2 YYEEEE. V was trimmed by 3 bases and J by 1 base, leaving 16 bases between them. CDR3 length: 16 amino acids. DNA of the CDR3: TGTGCCAGCAGCTGGAGGGACAGATCTCTCCAAGAGACCCAGTACTTC. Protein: CASSWRDRSLQETQYF.

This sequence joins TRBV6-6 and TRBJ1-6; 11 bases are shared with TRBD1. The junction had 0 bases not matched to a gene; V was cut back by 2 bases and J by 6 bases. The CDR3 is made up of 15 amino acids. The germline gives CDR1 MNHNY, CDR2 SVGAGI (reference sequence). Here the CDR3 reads CASSYGTGGNSPLHF. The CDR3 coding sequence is TGTGCCAGCAGTTACGGGACAGGGGGTAATTCACCCCTCCACTTT.

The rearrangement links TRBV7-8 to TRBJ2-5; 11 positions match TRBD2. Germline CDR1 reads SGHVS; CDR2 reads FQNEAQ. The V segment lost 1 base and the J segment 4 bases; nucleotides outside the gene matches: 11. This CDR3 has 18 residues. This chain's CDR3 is CASSLVGLAGGFGETQYF. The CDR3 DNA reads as TGTGCCAGCAGCTTAGTTGGGCTAGCGGGAGGTTTCGGAGAGACCCAGTACTTC.

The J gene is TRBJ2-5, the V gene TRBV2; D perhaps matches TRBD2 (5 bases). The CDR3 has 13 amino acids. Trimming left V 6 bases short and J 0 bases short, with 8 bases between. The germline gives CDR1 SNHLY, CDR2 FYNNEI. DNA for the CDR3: TGTGCCAGCAGAAGCGGATACCAAGAGACCCAGTACTTC. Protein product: CASRSGYQETQYF.

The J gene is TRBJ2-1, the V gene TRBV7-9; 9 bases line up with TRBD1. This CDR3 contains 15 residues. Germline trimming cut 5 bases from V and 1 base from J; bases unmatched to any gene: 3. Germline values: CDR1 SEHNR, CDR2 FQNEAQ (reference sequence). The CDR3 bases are TGTGCCAGCAGCCCTGACAGGGGGTCCTACAATGAGCAGTTCTTC. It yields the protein CASSPDRGSYNEQFF.

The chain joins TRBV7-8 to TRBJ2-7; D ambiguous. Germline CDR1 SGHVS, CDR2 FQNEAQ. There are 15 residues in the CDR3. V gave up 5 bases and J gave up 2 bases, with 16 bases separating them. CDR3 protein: CASSPRRVGTYEQYF. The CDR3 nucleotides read TGTGCCAGCAGCCCACGCCGGGTCGGCACCTACGAGCAGTACTTC.

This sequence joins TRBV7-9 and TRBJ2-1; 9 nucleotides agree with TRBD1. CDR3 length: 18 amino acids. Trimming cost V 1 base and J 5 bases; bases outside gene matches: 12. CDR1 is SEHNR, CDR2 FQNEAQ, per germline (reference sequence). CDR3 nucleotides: TGTGCCAGCAGCTTAGAGGGGCACCTGGGACAGGGACACAATGAGCAGTTCTTC. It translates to CASSLEGHLGQGHNEQFF.

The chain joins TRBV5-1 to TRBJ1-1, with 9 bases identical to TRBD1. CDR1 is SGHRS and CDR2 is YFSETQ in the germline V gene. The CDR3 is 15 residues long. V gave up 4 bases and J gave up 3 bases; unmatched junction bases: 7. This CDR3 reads CASSRSTGGDTEAFF. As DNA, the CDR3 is TGCGCCAGCAGCCGATCGACAGGGGGGGACACTGAAGCTTTCTTT.

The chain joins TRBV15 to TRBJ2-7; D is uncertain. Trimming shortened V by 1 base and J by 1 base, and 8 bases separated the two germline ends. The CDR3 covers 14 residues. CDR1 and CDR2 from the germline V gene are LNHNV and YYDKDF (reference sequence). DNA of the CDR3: TGTGCCACCAGCAGAGTACAGTTTTCCTACGAGCAGTACTTC. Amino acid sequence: CATSRVQFSYEQYF.

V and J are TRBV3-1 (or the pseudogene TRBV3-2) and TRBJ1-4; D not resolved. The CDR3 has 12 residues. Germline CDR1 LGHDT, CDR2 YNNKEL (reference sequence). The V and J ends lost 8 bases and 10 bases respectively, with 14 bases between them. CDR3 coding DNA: TGTGCCAGCCTCAAGACTAGTGGAAAACTGTTTTTT. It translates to CASLKTSGKLFF.

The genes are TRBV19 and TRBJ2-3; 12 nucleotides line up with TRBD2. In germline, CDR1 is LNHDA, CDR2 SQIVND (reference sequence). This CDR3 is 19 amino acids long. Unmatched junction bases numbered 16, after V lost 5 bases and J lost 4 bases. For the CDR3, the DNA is TGTGCCAGTAGTTCGAGGGGGGCTAGCGGGAGGGCCGGCCCAGATACGCAGTATTTT. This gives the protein CASSSRGASGRAGPDTQYF. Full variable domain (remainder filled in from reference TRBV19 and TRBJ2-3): DGGITQSPKYLFRKEGQNVTLSCEQNLNHDAMYWYRQDPGQGLRLIYYSQIVNDFQKGDIAEGYSVSREKKESFPLTVTSAQKNPTAFYLCASSSRGASGRAGPDTQYFGPGTRLTVL.

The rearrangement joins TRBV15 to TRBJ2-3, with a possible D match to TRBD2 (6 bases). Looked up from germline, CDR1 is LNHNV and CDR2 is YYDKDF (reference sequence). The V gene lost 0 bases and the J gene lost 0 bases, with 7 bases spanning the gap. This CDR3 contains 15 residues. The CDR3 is CATSREGTSTDTQYF. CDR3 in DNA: TGTGCCACCAGCAGAGAGGGGACTAGCACAGATACGCAGTATTTT.

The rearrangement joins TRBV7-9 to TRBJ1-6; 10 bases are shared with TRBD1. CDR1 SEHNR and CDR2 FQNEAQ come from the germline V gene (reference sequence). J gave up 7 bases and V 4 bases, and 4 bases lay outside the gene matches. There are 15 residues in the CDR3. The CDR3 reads CASSYRDRGNSPLHF. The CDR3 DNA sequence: TGTGCCAGCAGCTACCGGGACAGGGGAAATTCACCCCTCCACTTT.

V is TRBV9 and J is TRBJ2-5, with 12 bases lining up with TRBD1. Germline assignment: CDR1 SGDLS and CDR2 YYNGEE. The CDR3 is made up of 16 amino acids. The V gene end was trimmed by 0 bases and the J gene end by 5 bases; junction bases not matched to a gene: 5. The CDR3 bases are TGTGCCAGCAGCGTAGGAGGGACAGGGGGCTTTGAGACCCAGTACTTC. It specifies CASSVGGTGGFETQYF.

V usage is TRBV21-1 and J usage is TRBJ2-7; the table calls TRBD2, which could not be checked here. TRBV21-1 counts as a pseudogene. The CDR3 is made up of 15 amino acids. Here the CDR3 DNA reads TGTGCCAGCAGCAAACCCTCGCGGGGCACCTACGAGCAGTACTTC. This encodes CASSKPSRGTYEQYF.

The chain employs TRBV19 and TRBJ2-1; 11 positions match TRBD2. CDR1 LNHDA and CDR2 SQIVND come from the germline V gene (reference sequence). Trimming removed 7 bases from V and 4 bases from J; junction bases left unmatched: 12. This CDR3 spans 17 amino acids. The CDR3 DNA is TGTGCCAGTACGCGGAGTAGCGGGAGGGCCTTTTACAATGAGCAGTTCTTC. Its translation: CASTRSSGRAFYNEQFF.

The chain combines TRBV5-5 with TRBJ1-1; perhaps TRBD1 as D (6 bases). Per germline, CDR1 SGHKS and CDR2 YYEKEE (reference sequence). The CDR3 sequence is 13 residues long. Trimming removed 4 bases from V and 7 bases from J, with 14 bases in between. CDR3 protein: CASSLAGQFEAFF. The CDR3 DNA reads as TGTGCCAGCAGCCTCGCCGGACAGTTTGAAGCTTTCTTT.

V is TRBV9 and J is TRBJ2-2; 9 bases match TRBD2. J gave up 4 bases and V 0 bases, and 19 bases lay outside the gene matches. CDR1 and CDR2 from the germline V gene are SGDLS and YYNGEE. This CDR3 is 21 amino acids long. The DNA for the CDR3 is TGTGCCAGCAGCGTAGGAGGGCTGGGGCTAGCGGGGCCCCCGGGCACCGGGGAGCTGTTTTTT. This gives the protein CASSVGGLGLAGPPGTGELFF.

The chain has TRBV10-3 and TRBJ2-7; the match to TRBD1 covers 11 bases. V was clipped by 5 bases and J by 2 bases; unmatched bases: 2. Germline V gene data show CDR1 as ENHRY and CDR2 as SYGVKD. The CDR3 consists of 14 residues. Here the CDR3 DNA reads TGTGCCATCAGTCCGGGACAGGGGGCCTACGAGCAGTACTTC. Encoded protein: CAISPGQGAYEQYF.

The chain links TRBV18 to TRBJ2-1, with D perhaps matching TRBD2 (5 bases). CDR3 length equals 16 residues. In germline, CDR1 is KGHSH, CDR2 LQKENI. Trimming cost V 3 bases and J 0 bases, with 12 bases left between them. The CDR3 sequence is CASSPQRGSSYNEQFF. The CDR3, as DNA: TGTGCCAGCTCACCCCAGCGTGGGAGCTCCTACAATGAGCAGTTCTTC.

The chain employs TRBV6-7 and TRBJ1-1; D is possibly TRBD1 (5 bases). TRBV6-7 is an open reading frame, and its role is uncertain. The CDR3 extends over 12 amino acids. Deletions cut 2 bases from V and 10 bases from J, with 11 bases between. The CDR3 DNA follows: TGTGCCAGCAGTTACGGGGGGGACGTAGCTTTCTTT. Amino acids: CASSYGGDVAFF.

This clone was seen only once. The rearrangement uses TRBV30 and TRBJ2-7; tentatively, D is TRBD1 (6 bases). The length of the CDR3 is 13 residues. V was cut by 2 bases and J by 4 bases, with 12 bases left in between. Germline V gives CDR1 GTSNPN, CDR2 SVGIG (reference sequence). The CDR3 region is CAWSPGVRYEQYF. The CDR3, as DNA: TGTGCCTGGAGTCCAGGGGTAAGGTACGAGCAGTACTTC.

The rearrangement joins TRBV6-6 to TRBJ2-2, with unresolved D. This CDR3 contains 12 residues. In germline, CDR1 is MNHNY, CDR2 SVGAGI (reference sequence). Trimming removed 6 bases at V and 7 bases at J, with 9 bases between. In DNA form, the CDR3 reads TGTGCCAGCAGCCTAAGCGTCGGGGAGCTGTTTTTT. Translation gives CASSLSVGELFF.

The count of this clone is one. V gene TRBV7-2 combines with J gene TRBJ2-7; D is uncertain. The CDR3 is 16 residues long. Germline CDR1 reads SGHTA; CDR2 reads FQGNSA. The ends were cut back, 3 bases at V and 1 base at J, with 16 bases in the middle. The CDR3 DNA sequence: TGTGCCAGCAGCTTCCCCCGTGGCTCATATTCCTACGAGCAGTACTTC. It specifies CASSFPRGSYSYEQYF.

This CDR3 is CSGTAGNVEAFF. In DNA form, the CDR3 reads TGCAGCGGGACAGCCGGTAATGTGGAAGCTTTCTTT. The chain employs TRBV29-1 and TRBJ1-1; a weak D match, TRBD1 (6 bases). This CDR3 spans 12 amino acids. Trimming left V 7 bases short and J 8 bases short, with 17 bases between. Per germline, CDR1 SQVTM and CDR2 ANQGSEA.

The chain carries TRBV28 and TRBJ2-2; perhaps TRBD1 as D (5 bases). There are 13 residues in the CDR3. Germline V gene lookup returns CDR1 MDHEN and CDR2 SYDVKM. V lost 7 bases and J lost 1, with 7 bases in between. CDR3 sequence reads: CASIRGNTGELFF. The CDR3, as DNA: TGTGCCAGCATTAGGGGGAACACCGGGGAGCTGTTTTTT.

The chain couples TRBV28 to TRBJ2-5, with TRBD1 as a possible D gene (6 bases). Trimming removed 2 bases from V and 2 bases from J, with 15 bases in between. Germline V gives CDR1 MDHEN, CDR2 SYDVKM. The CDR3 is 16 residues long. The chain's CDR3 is CASSLGRTGLQETQYF. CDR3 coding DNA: TGTGCCAGCAGTTTAGGGCGAACAGGGCTTCAAGAGACCCAGTACTTC.

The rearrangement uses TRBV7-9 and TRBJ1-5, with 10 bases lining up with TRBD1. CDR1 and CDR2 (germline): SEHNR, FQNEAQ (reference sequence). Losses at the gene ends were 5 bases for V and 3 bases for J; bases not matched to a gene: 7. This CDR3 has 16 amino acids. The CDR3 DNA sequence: TGTGCCAGCAGCATTGGGACAGGGGTTAACAATCAGCCCCAGCATTTT. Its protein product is CASSIGTGVNNQPQHF.

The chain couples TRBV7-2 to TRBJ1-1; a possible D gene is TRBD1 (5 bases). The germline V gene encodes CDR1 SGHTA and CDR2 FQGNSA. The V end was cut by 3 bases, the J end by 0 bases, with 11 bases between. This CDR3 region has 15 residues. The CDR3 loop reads CASSFGGSMNTEAFF. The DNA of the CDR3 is TGTGCCAGCAGCTTCGGGGGTTCCATGAACACTGAAGCTTTCTTT.

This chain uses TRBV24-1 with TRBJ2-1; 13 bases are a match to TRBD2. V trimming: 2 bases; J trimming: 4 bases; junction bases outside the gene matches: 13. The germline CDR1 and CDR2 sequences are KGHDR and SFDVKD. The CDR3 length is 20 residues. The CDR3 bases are TGTGCCACCAGTGATTCCGGGACTAGCGGGATTACTGGGGCTTACAATGAGCAGTTCTTC. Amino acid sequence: CATSDSGTSGITGAYNEQFF.

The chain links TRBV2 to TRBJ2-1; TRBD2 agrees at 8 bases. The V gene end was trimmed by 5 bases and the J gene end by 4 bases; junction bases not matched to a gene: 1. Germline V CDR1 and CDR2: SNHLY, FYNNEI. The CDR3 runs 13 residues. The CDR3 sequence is CASSLAGYNEQFF. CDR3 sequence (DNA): TGTGCCAGCAGTTTAGCGGGGTACAATGAGCAGTTCTTC.